The T cell receptor (beta chain) under discussion was sequenced for a study of shared clonotypes between healthy human individuals. CDR3 length: 18 amino acids. V lost 5 bases and J lost 2; bases outside the gene matches: 14. CDR1 PRHDT and CDR2 FYEKMQ come from the germline V gene (reference sequence). Each cell subset's genomic DNA was divided evenly among several immunoSEQ plates. The data were produced by immunoSEQ multiplex PCR, yet TCRdb's version contains in-frame clones alone and is incomplete. The repertoire holds a few hundred thousand clones, with roughly 72% as singletons. This TCR was sampled from a woman in her forties in good health. Some clones in this sample may be carry-over from other donors' samples. The V and J genes are TRBV13 and TRBJ1-5; 8 bases agree with TRBD1. Sequencing was done on a sample of PBMCs. The CDR3 DNA reads as TGTGCCAGCAGCCTCCGGGACAGGCGGGATCGGGGCAATCAGCCCCAGCATTTT. As protein: CASSLRDRRDRGNQPQHF.